The sequence of this TCR beta chain was determined in a study of technical replicates of blood from several donors. Here immunoSEQ multiplex PCR was the method, and the copy in TCRdb shows in-frame clones only, minus some. The sample consists of some 71,000 clones, nearly 98% of them appearing once. The CDR3 sequence is 14 residues long. The V gene end was trimmed by 4 bases and the J gene end by 1 base; junction bases not matched to a gene: 2. Germline V gene sequence: CDR1 MNHNS, CDR2 SASEGT. The sequenced sample consisted of T cells isolated from PBMCs. V gene TRBV6-1 combines with J gene TRBJ1-1, with TRBD1 matching over 8 bases. The receptor comes from a human donor in good health. CDR3: CASSAGQGNTEAFF. As DNA, the CDR3 is TGTGCCAGCAGTGCAGGACAGGGGAACACTGAAGCTTTCTTT.